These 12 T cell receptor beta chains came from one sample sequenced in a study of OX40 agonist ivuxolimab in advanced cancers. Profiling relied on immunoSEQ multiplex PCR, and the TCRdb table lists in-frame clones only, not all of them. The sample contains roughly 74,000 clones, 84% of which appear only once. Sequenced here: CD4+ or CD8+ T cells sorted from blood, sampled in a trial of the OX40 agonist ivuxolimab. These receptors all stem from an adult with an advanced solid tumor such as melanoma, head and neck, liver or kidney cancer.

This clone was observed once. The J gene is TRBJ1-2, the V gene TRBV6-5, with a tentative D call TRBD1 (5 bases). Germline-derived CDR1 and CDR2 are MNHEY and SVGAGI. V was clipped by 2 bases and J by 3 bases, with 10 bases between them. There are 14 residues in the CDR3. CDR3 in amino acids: CASSYQAGHYGYTF. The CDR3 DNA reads TGTGCCAGCAGTTACCAGGCAGGGCACTATGGCTACACCTTC.

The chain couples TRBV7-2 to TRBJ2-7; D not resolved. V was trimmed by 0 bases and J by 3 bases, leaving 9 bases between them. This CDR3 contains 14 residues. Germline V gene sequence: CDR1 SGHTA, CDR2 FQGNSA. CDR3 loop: CASSLAVSLYEQYF. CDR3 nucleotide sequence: TGTGCCAGCAGCTTAGCGGTCAGTCTCTACGAGCAGTACTTC.

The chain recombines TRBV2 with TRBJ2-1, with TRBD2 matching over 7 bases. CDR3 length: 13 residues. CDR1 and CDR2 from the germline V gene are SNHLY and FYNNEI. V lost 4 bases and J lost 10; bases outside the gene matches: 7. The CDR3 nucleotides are TGTGCCAGCAGTGTTGTGTTCGGGGGGGAGCAGTTCTTC. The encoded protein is CASSVVFGGEQFF.

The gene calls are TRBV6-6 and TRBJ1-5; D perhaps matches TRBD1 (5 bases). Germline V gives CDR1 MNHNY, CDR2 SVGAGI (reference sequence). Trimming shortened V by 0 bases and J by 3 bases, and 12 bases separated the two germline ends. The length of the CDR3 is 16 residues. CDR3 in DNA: TGTGCCAGCAGTTACTCGATTGGGGCGGACAATCAGCCCCAGCATTTT. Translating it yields CASSYSIGADNQPQHF.

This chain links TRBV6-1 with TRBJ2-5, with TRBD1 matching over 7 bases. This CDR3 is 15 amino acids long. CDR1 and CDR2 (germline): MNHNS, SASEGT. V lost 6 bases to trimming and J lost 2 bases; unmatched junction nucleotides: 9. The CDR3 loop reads CASRKTGSTQETQYF. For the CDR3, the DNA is TGTGCCAGCAGAAAGACAGGGAGCACTCAAGAGACCCAGTACTTC.

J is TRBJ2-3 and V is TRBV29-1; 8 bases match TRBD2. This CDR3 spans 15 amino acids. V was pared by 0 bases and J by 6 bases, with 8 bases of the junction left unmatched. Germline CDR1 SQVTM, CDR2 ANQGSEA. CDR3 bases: TGCAGCGTTGAAGAAGGGACTAGTGGTCGTGATACGCAGTATTTT. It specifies CSVEEGTSGRDTQYF.

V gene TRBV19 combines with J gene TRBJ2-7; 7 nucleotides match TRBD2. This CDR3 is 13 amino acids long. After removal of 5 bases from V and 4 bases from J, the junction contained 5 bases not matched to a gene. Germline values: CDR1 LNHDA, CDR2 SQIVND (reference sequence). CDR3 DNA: TGTGCCAGTAGTGAATCTAGCGGTTACGAGCAGTACTTC. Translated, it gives CASSESSGYEQYF.

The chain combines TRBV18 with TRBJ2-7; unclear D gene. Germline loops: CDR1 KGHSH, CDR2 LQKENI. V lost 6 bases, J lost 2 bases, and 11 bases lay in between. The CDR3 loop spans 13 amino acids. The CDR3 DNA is TGTGCCAGCTCTGTAGGGATGACCTACGAGCAGTACTTC. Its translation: CASSVGMTYEQYF.

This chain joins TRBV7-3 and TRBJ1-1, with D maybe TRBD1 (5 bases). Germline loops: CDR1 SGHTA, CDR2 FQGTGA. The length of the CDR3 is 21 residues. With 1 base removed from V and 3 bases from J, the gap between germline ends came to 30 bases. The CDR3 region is CASSLNFRPGWGSRGDTEAFF. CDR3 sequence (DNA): TGTGCCAGCAGCTTAAATTTCCGCCCTGGATGGGGCTCTCGGGGGGACACTGAAGCTTTCTTT.

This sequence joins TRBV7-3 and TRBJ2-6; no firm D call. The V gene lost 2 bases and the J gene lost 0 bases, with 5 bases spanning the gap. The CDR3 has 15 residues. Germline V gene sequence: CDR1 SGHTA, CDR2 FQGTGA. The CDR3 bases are TGTGCCAGCAGCTTACAACCCTCTGGGGCCAACGTCCTGACTTTC. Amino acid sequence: CASSLQPSGANVLTF.

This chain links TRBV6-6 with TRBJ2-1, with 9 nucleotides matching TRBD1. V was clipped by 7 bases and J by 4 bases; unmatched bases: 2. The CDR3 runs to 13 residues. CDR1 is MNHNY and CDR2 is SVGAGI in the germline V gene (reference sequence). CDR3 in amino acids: CASIQGAYNEQFF. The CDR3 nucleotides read TGTGCCAGCATACAGGGGGCTTACAATGAGCAGTTCTTC.

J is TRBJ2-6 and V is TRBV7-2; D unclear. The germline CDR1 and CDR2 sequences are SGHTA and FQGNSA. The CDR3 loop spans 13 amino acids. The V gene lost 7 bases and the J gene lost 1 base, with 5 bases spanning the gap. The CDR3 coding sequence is TGTGCCAGCACCGGATCTGGGGCCAACGTCCTGACTTTC. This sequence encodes CASTGSGANVLTF.